Each of the 5 T cell receptor beta chains below was sequenced from the same sample in a study of cytomegalovirus exposure and HLA in healthy donors. The PCR contained 60 Vbeta and 13 Jbeta primers. TCRdb's copy holds only in-frame clones and misses some; the assay was immunoSEQ multiplex PCR. In the table there are around 130,000 clones, approximately 80% of which are singletons. Sequenced input: PBMCs. The origin of the receptors is a man aged 18 to 35 in good health and CMV-seronegative.

The rearrangement uses TRBV5-5 and TRBJ1-5; 9 positions match TRBD1. The CDR3 loop spans 16 amino acids. V lost 3 bases and J lost 1; bases outside the gene matches: 5. CDR1 is SGHKS, CDR2 YYEKEE, per germline (reference sequence). The DNA for the CDR3 is TGTGCCAGCAGCTCAGGGACAGGGCAAAGCAATCAGCCCCAGCATTTT. This codes for CASSSGTGQSNQPQHF.

The V gene is TRBV6-5, the J gene TRBJ1-5, with D perhaps matching TRBD1 (5 bases). Trimming left V 5 bases short and J 2 bases short, with 10 bases between. Germline values: CDR1 MNHEY, CDR2 SVGAGI. The CDR3 consists of 14 residues. The DNA of the CDR3 is TGTGCCAGCAGTGAAGGGGTGGGCAATCAGCCCCAGCATTTT. It codes for CASSEGVGNQPQHF.

About this clone itself: One junction end does not reproduce the germline sequence, and a read error may be involved. This sequence joins TRBV7-7 and TRBJ2-1; 9 bases fit TRBD2. Germline CDR1 and CDR2: SSHAT and FNYEAQ (reference sequence). The CDR3 has 15 amino acids. The CDR3 loop reads CASSKAGGPTFEQFF. The CDR3 nucleotides are TGTGCTAGCAGTAAGGCGGGAGGGCCGACGTTCGAGCAGTTCTTC.

V gene TRBV7-2 combines with J gene TRBJ2-1; TRBD2 aligns across 8 bases. V shed 5 bases and J 5 bases; nucleotides not matched to a gene: 11. CDR1 and CDR2 (germline): SGHTA, FQGNSA. This CDR3 region has 16 residues. The CDR3 here is CASSPELLAVNNEQFF. CDR3 in DNA: TGTGCCAGCAGCCCAGAGTTACTAGCGGTTAACAATGAGCAGTTCTTC. The full variable domain, completed using reference TRBV7-2 and TRBJ2-1, is GAGVSQSPSNKVTEKGKDVELRCDPISGHTALYWYRQSLGQGLEFLIYFQGNSAPDKSGLPSDRFSAERTGGSVSTLTIQRTQQEDSAVYLCASSPELLAVNNEQFFGPGTRLTVL.

CDR3: CASSLTGSRQPQHF. The CDR3 coding sequence is TGTGCCAGCAGCTTAACAGGGTCGAGGCAGCCCCAGCATTTT. This chain joins TRBV11-2 and TRBJ1-5, with D possibly matching TRBD1 (6 bases). Between the trimmed V and J ends, which lost 2 bases and 7 bases, there was a span of 12 bases. The CDR3 is 14 residues long. Germline-derived CDR1 and CDR2 are SGHAT and FQNNGV.